The T cell receptor beta chain under discussion was sequenced for a study of T cell responses to AZD1222 COVID-19 vaccine (dated by TCRdb to about 2021). Background on the whole study: TCR sequencing covered over 230 trial participants: 200 to 210 given two doses of AZD1222 and around 26 given two doses of MenACWY control vaccine. Trial participants were enrolled by age into subgroups of 18-55, 56-69 and 70-plus years, and about 150, 27 and 61 TCR-sequenced participants, respectively, were included in these subgroups.

Per the publication, the time point label means: about 28 days (+/-7) after the second vaccine dose. Because spike-specific TCR depth and breadth did not differ between the two schedules, AZD1222 recipients who got a second dose at roughly 4 weeks were pooled with those who got a second dose at roughly 12 weeks. Samples from vaccinated people were obtained from the UK trials COV001 and COV002, which included a single-blind randomized controlled phase 2/3 trial of AZD1222 (ChAdOx1 nCoV-19) in healthy adults. For TCRbeta chain sequencing, PBMC samples from trial participants were taken at day 0 and at day 28 after the second dose. The CDR3 regions of human TCRbeta chains were analyzed by immunosequencing. Regarding the original processing steps: TCRs in the repertoires were matched against a reference library of SARS-CoV-2-specific TCRs that had been generated with the MIRA antigen-specificity platform. Breadth was defined as the fraction of unique TCRs that were SARS-CoV-2-associated. Depth was defined as the fraction of total T cells that were SARS-CoV-2-associated. Using the MIRA data, each spike-specific TCR was mapped to the spike region that the TCR reacts to and placed in a CD4 or CD8 class. Log10-transformed breadth and depth values were compared by one-way ANOVA with Sidak's multiple comparisons tests. TCRdb holds this immuneACCESS table with in-frame rearrangements only. Some clones are missing; in checked studies, unresolved V genes explain under half, and the rest has no known cause. The V and J calls and clone size were taken over from that table, and D and trimming were inferred from the DNA. For this sample there are under 150,000 clones; 85% to 90% appear just once. The leading ten clones occupy 1.6% of the sample.

The CDR3 contains 12 residues, cysteine and phenylalanine counted. Only CDR3 DNA is held: 36 bases, read in frame from base 1. Deletion took 5 bases off V and 7 bases off J, with a span of 11 bases between the germline ends. The germline V gene gives CDR1 as MNHEY and CDR2 as SVGAGI. For this clone: What this receptor recognizes is not known. Base qualities are not provided; no much larger clone lies one nucleotide away.

Summary of the overall study and its limitations: The 56-69-year group was small, and its depth increase did not reach significance, likely because of low power. CD4 TCRs associated with the vaccine covered the entire spike protein, and the dominant responses were in regions 160-218 and 743-854. Reportedly, close to half of the unique spike-specific TCRs recognized epitopes lying outside the regions that are mutated in the B.1.351 and B.1.1.7 variants. No day 14 peak-response samples were available, so repertoires were characterized only after the peak T cell response. Only five to seven AZD1222 recipients were SARS-CoV-2 seropositive at baseline, limiting conclusions about previously exposed vaccinees. A significant rise in spike-specific TCR breadth and depth was observed after two AZD1222 doses relative to day 0 and relative to MenACWY recipients. Most participants were white British and females outnumbered males, and the authors suggested that clonal diversity may have been underestimated.

The sequence derives from an adult who received the AZD1222 COVID-19 vaccine. Here the sequenced sample was peripheral blood, taken 28 days after the second AZD1222 dose. Recombination connected TRBV6-5 to TRBJ1-2, with the D segment identity uncertain. The bases are TGTGCCAGCAGTACCCTCCGAGTTGGCTACACCTTC. Translated, it gives CASSTLRVGYTF.